This is a list of T cell receptor beta chains from one sample in a study of PD-1 blockade in classical Hodgkin lymphoma. Sequencing used immunoSEQ multiplex PCR; TCRdb keeps in-frame clones, though not all of them. The sample carries some 23,000 clones, approximately 95% recorded once. Sample: peripheral blood mononuclear cells (PBMCs). These receptors were collected from a human donor with classical Hodgkin lymphoma. Both conserved end residues are part of each CDR3. The D gene is left open where the match is weak. Clone size is shown for a subset of rows, as once, few, many or a class of expanded clone.

D,J,size,V,CDR3,DNA
TRBD1,TRBJ2-1,once,TRBV7-2,CASSHLGQGGNGEQFF,TGTGCCAGCAGCCATCTAGGACAGGGGGGGAACGGTGAGCAGTTCTTC
.,TRBJ1-1,.,TRBV5-1,CASSFGRGGTEAFF,TGCGCCAGCAGCTTTGGCAGGGGCGGCACTGAAGCTTTCTTT
.,TRBJ2-5,.,TRBV15,CATSWQRALQETQYF,TGTGCCACCAGCTGGCAACGGGCCCTCCAAGAGACCCAGTACTTC
TRBD2,TRBJ2-3,.,TRBV15,CATSRGLAASTDTQYF,TGTGCCACCAGCAGAGGACTAGCGGCAAGCACAGATACGCAGTATTTT
TRBD1,TRBJ2-3,.,TRBV25-1,CASSETGAKDTQYF,TGTGCCAGCAGTGAGACAGGGGCGAAGGATACGCAGTATTTT
.,TRBJ2-1,.,TRBV5-1,CASSFWGYSYNEQFF,TGCGCCAGCAGCTTTTGGGGCTACTCCTACAATGAGCAGTTCTTC
.,TRBJ2-4,.,TRBV5-5,CASSLDSAIQYF,TGTGCCAGCAGCTTGGACAGCGCCATTCAGTACTTC
.,TRBJ1-5,.,TRBV19,CASSMGGVMVEPQHF,TGTGCCAGTAGTATGGGAGGAGTGATGGTGGAGCCCCAGCATTTT
.,TRBJ1-2,.,TRBV11-2,CASSPIGGGRAYGYTF,TGTGCCAGCAGCCCTATTGGGGGGGGTAGGGCCTATGGCTACACCTTC
.,TRBJ2-7,.,TRBV11-3,CASSPRRGGKSYEQYF,TGTGCCAGCAGTCCCCGAAGGGGGGGGAAATCCTACGAGCAGTACTTC
.,TRBJ2-3,.,TRBV5-1,CASSLPPGFTDTQYF,TGCGCCAGCAGCTTGCCTCCGGGGTTTACAGATACGCAGTATTTT
TRBD1,TRBJ1-2,.,TRBV19,CASSIAGTGSGYTF,TGTGCCAGTAGTATTGCCGGGACAGGTTCTGGCTACACCTTC
.,TRBJ2-7,.,TRBV30,CAWSVVGRSSYEQYF,TGTGCCTGGAGTGTTGTGGGCAGGAGCTCCTACGAGCAGTACTTC
TRBD1,TRBJ1-4,.,TRBV28,CASSGAGTVEKLFF,TGTGCCAGCAGTGGCGCCGGGACAGTTGAAAAACTGTTTTTT
.,TRBJ1-2,.,TRBV5-6,CASSLGANYGYTF,TGTGCCAGCAGCTTAGGGGCTAACTATGGCTACACCTTC
.,TRBJ1-5,.,TRBV30,CAWREPRDPNQPQHF,TGTGCCTGGCGGGAACCCCGGGACCCCAATCAGCCCCAGCATTTT
.,TRBJ2-6,.,TRBV28,CASSLLTPGANVLTF,TGTGCCAGCAGTTTATTGACCCCTGGGGCCAACGTCCTGACTTTC
.,TRBJ2-2,.,TRBV19,CASSIKRAGPNTGELFF,TGTGCCAGTAGTATAAAGCGGGCAGGGCCGAACACCGGGGAGCTGTTTTTT
TRBD1,TRBJ2-7,.,TRBV2,CASGNGQGAHEQYF,TGTGCCAGTGGGAACGGACAGGGGGCCCACGAGCAGTACTTC
.,TRBJ1-6,.,TRBV18,CASSLIDRYNSPLHF,TGTGCCAGCTCCCTAATCGACAGGTATAATTCACCCCTCCACTTT
TRBD1,TRBJ2-7,.,TRBV18,CASSAGQGRSEQYF,TGTGCCAGCTCCGCGGGACAGGGCAGGTCCGAGCAGTACTTC
.,TRBJ1-1,.,TRBV21-1,CASVNRLGYTEAFF,TGTGCCAGCGTCAATCGCCTAGGTTACACTGAAGCTTTCTTT
TRBD2,TRBJ2-7,.,TRBV6-9,CASSYSSGAEQYF,TGTGCCAGCAGTTACTCGAGCGGGGCCGAGCAGTACTTC
TRBD1,TRBJ1-2,once,TRBV7-9,CASSSGQDYGYTF,TGTGCCAGCAGCTCCGGACAGGACTATGGCTACACCTTC
TRBD1,TRBJ2-7,.,TRBV5-1,CASSSRQGGEQYF,TGCGCCAGCAGCTCGAGACAGGGTGGCGAGCAGTACTTC
TRBD1,TRBJ2-7,.,TRBV30,CAWRVPGQPSYEQYF,TGTGCCTGGAGAGTACCGGGACAGCCCTCCTACGAGCAGTACTTC
TRBD2,TRBJ2-7,.,TRBV5-1,CASSLVGTSLEQYF,TGCGCCAGCAGCTTGGTCGGGACTAGCCTCGAGCAGTACTTC
TRBD2,TRBJ2-7,.,TRBV30,CAWSPGGLGEQYF,TGTGCCTGGAGCCCGGGGGGGCTGGGGGAGCAGTACTTC
TRBD2,TRBJ2-1,once,TRBV4-3,CASSQMAGGSNEQFF,TGCGCCAGCAGCCAAATGGCGGGGGGGTCCAATGAGCAGTTCTTC
TRBD1,TRBJ1-5,.,TRBV7-9,CASSSGGLEPQHF,TGTGCCAGCAGCTCAGGGGGATTAGAGCCCCAGCATTTT
.,TRBJ1-5,.,TRBV2,CASREWNSNQPQHF,TGTGCCAGCAGGGAATGGAATAGCAATCAGCCCCAGCATTTT
.,TRBJ1-2,.,TRBV4-3,CASSQDPRVRGYTF,TGCGCCAGCAGCCAAGACCCCAGGGTTCGTGGCTACACCTTC
.,TRBJ2-2,.,TRBV5-1,CASSLTEFNTGELFF,TGCGCCAGCAGCCTTACAGAGTTCAACACCGGGGAGCTGTTTTTT
.,TRBJ1-2,.,TRBV7-9,CASSSVTSGQYGYTF,TGTGCCAGCAGCTCCGTCACCTCTGGACAGTATGGCTACACCTTC
.,TRBJ2-5,.,TRBV5-6,CASMIVDSKETQYF,TGTGCCAGCATGATCGTCGACAGCAAAGAGACCCAGTACTTC
.,TRBJ2-3,.,TRBV7-2,CASSKKGWSYTDTQYF,TGTGCCAGCAGCAAAAAGGGGTGGAGTTACACAGATACGCAGTATTTT
TRBD1,TRBJ1-1,.,TRBV18,CASSLFRQGTTIEAFF,TGTGCCAGCTCACTTTTTCGACAGGGGACCACAATTGAAGCTTTCTTT
.,TRBJ2-7,.,TRBV9,CASSVGPIGGQIYEQYF,TGTGCCAGCAGCGTAGGCCCTATTGGGGGGCAGATCTACGAGCAGTACTTC
.,TRBJ2-1,.,TRBV7-2,CASSSPWGWGRGDEQFF,TGTGCCAGCAGCTCCCCCTGGGGCTGGGGGCGCGGCGATGAGCAGTTCTTC
.,TRBJ2-7,.,TRBV7-2,CASSRGGARLSYEQYF,TGTGCCAGCAGTCGGGGAGGAGCGCGTCTTTCCTACGAGCAGTACTTC
.,TRBJ2-6,once,TRBV7-3,CASSPSDSGANVLTF,TGTGCCAGCAGCCCTTCTGACTCTGGGGCCAACGTCCTGACTTTC
.,TRBJ1-2,.,TRBV15,CATSRGIDTPYGYTF,TGTGCCACCAGCAGAGGCATCGACACCCCCTATGGCTACACCTTC
.,TRBJ2-1,once,TRBV9,CASSVGASGHNEQFF,TGTGCCAGCAGCGTAGGGGCGTCCGGCCACAATGAGCAGTTCTTC
TRBD1,TRBJ1-5,.,TRBV7-2,CASSLMDRGIYSNQPQHF,TGTGCCAGCAGCTTGATGGACAGGGGAATTTATAGCAATCAGCCCCAGCATTTT
.,TRBJ1-2,.,TRBV6-1,CASSVGGIYGYTF,TGTGCCAGCAGTGTAGGAGGGATCTATGGCTACACCTTC
TRBD1,TRBJ2-7,few,TRBV9,CASSVGQGSEQYF,TGTGCCAGCAGCGTCGGACAGGGATCCGAGCAGTACTTC